One and the same sample provided the 26 T cell receptor beta chains below, sequenced in a study of OX40 agonist ivuxolimab in advanced cancers. Sequencing was performed with immunoSEQ multiplex PCR; in TCRdb, only in-frame clones are kept and a portion is missing. In the table there are roughly 75,000 clones, roughly 89% of which are singletons. The source was CD4+ or CD8+ T cells sorted from blood, collected in a trial of the OX40 agonist ivuxolimab. The receptors stem from an adult with an advanced solid tumor such as melanoma, head and neck, liver or kidney cancer.

The genes are TRBV27 and TRBJ1-4; D call uncertain. Per the germline V gene, CDR1 is MNHEY and CDR2 is SMNVEV (reference sequence). The germline V and J ends were trimmed by 3 bases and 3 bases, with 8 bases remaining between them. The CDR3 spans 14 residues. The CDR3 nucleotides are TGTGCCAGCAGTTTTAGTAGGGCTAATGAAAAACTGTTTTTT. Its protein product is CASSFSRANEKLFF.

This clone appeared a few times. The rearrangement links TRBV20-1 to TRBJ2-1; no definite D call. Germline lookup yields CDR1 DFQATT and CDR2 SNEGSKA (reference sequence). CDR3 size: 11 residues. V was cut by 2 bases and J by 14 bases, with 13 bases left in between. The CDR3 DNA reads as TGCAGTGCTAGAAACCTATTCGTGGAGTTCTTC. Encoded protein: CSARNLFVEFF.

Only one count was recorded for this clone. The genes are TRBV19 and TRBJ1-4, with 7 bases aligning to TRBD1. Looked up from germline, CDR1 is LNHDA and CDR2 is SQIVND (reference sequence). The CDR3 consists of 14 residues. The J segment lost 3 bases and the V segment lost 7 bases, leaving 5 bases of the junction unmatched. The CDR3 here is CASTPTGSNEKLFF. For the CDR3, the DNA is TGTGCCAGTACCCCGACAGGGTCTAATGAAAAACTGTTTTTT.

The rearrangement uses TRBV4-2 and TRBJ1-2; tentative D call: TRBD1 (5 bases). Trimming removed 0 bases from V and 4 bases from J, with 9 bases in between. The CDR3 is made up of 14 amino acids. CDR1 is LGHNA and CDR2 is YNFKEQ in the germline V gene. The CDR3 spells CASSQDRASYGYTF. The CDR3 nucleotides are TGTGCCAGCAGCCAAGACAGGGCGTCCTATGGCTACACCTTC.

This clone was counted a single time. The V call is TRBV11-2, the J call TRBJ2-1, with no clear D. CDR3 length equals 13 residues. Deletions cut 3 bases from V and 10 bases from J, with 13 bases between. Looked up from germline, CDR1 is SGHAT and CDR2 is FQNNGV. CDR3 region: CASSLGLADEQFF. The CDR3 bases are TGTGCCAGCAGCTTGGGGTTGGCCGACGAGCAGTTCTTC.

The chain employs TRBV23-1 and TRBJ2-1; D is perhaps TRBD1 (5 bases). TRBV23-1 is annotated as an ORF whose role is uncertain. The V gene lost 7 bases and the J gene lost 8 bases, with 21 bases spanning the gap. This CDR3 spans 15 amino acids. CDR3 sequence (DNA): TGCGCCAGCATCAAACCCCATCAGTGGGGCCATGAGCAGTTCTTC. Encoded protein: CASIKPHQWGHEQFF.

This clone showed up many times. The CDR3 DNA reads as TGTGCCAGCAGTCCCAGTAGTCGTCCGCTCTATGGCTACACCTTC. Amino acid sequence: CASSPSSRPLYGYTF. This chain links TRBV28 with TRBJ1-2; D is unclear. The CDR3 totals 15 residues. Germline values: CDR1 MDHEN, CDR2 SYDVKM. Trimming took off 5 bases at V and 4 bases at J, with 17 bases between the two ends.

CDR3 protein: CASSQACYTF. The CDR3 DNA sequence: TGTGCCAGCAGTCAGGCATGCTACACCTTC. The chain recombines TRBV25-1 with TRBJ1-2, with D uncertain. The CDR3 sequence is 10 residues long. The germline V gene has CDR1 MGHDK and CDR2 SYGVNS. The ends were cut back, 5 bases at V and 9 bases at J, with 7 bases in the middle.

The genes are TRBV5-4 and TRBJ2-5, with 9 nucleotides matching TRBD2. From germline, CDR1 is SGHNT and CDR2 YYREEE (reference sequence). V shed 3 bases, J shed 5 bases, and the junction held 11 bases outside the gene matches. The CDR3 has 16 residues. This chain's CDR3 is CASSSRAGGRGETQYF. CDR3 nucleotide sequence: TGTGCCAGCAGCTCCCGCGCGGGGGGGCGCGGGGAGACCCAGTACTTC.

Concerning this clone itself: The sample carries other DNA sequences with the same CDR3. This sequence joins TRBV30 and TRBJ1-2; D may be TRBD1 (5 bases). The germline gives CDR1 GTSNPN, CDR2 SVGIG (reference sequence). There are 10 residues in the CDR3. V shed 3 bases and J shed 8 bases, with 7 bases lying between them. CDR3 DNA sequence: TGTGCCTGGAGGCGGGGGGGCTACACCTTC. It codes for CAWRRGGYTF.

The chain has TRBV5-1 and TRBJ1-2, with D perhaps matching TRBD1 (5 bases). V was cut by 4 bases and J by 4 bases, with 11 bases left in between. The CDR3 has 13 amino acids. Per the germline V gene, CDR1 is SGHRS and CDR2 is YFSETQ. DNA of the CDR3: TGCGCCAGCAGCGCAAAGGGGAGCTATGGCTACACCTTC. Encoded protein: CASSAKGSYGYTF.

The CDR3 coding sequence is TGTGCCAGCAGCTGGACAGTTAGCACAGATACGCAGTATTTT. Translating it yields CASSWTVSTDTQYF. This rearrangement joins TRBV7-9 to TRBJ2-3; the D gene is possibly TRBD1 (6 bases). This CDR3 is 14 amino acids long. Per germline, CDR1 SEHNR and CDR2 FQNEAQ (reference sequence). Trimming took 4 bases from V and 0 from J, leaving 8 bases between them.

This chain connects TRBV7-6 to TRBJ2-7; D not certain. CDR1 is SGHVS and CDR2 is FNYEAQ in the germline V gene. CDR3 length: 15 amino acids. Trimming removed 1 base at V and 1 base at J, with 11 bases between. CDR3 residues: CASSLDRGVSYEQYF. CDR3 nucleotides: TGTGCCAGCAGCTTAGATAGAGGAGTATCCTACGAGCAGTACTTC.

The rearrangement links TRBV5-5 to TRBJ2-7; tentatively, D is TRBD2 (5 bases). Trimming took 1 base from V and 0 from J, leaving 20 bases between them. This CDR3 has 18 residues. Germline lookup yields CDR1 SGHKS and CDR2 YYEKEE (reference sequence). In DNA form, the CDR3 reads TGTGCCAGCAGCTTGAACATCGTTATGGGTAGCGCCTCCTACGAGCAGTACTTC. The encoded protein is CASSLNIVMGSASYEQYF.

The chain employs TRBV28 and TRBJ1-3; the match to TRBD1 covers 7 bases. The V gene end was trimmed by 5 bases and the J gene end by 0 bases; junction bases not matched to a gene: 7. Germline CDR1 reads MDHEN; CDR2 reads SYDVKM. The CDR3 runs to 16 residues. The CDR3 DNA reads as TGTGCCAGCAGTCCAACGGGACAGAGCTCTGGAAACACCATATATTTT. This gives the protein CASSPTGQSSGNTIYF.

This clone appeared a single time. V is TRBV5-6 and J is TRBJ2-5; no clear D gene. With 0 bases removed from V and 3 bases from J, the gap between germline ends came to 9 bases. There are 14 residues in the CDR3. The germline V gene has CDR1 SGHDT and CDR2 YYEEEE. CDR3 sequence reads: CASSLGPPKETQYF. DNA for the CDR3: TGTGCCAGCAGCTTGGGACCGCCTAAAGAGACCCAGTACTTC.

The chain links TRBV11-2 to TRBJ1-2, with 9 bases aligning to TRBD1. Germline loops: CDR1 SGHAT, CDR2 FQNNGV. The CDR3 runs to 15 residues. Unmatched junction bases numbered 9, after V lost 5 bases and J lost 5 bases. The CDR3 sequence is CASSGTGGAGYGYTF. The CDR3 DNA sequence: TGTGCCAGCAGCGGAACAGGGGGCGCGGGGTATGGCTACACCTTC.

The rearrangement uses TRBV6-1 and TRBJ1-4; possibly TRBD1 for D (6 bases). Trimming took off 2 bases at V and 1 base at J, with 8 bases between the two ends. The CDR3 covers 15 residues. Germline V gene data show CDR1 as MNHNS and CDR2 as SASEGT. In nucleotides, the CDR3 is TGTGCCAGCAGTGAAACAGGGAGAACTAATGAAAAACTGTTTTTT. Translating it yields CASSETGRTNEKLFF.

The V and J genes are TRBV11-2 and TRBJ2-6; no firm D call. The V end lost 11 bases, the J end lost 1 base, and 9 bases lay between the germline ends. The CDR3 totals 13 residues. Germline V lookup: CDR1 SGHAT, CDR2 FQNNGV. The CDR3 reads CAGKGSGANVLTF. The CDR3 DNA reads as TGTGCCGGAAAGGGATCTGGGGCCAACGTCCTGACTTTC.

The genes are TRBV7-3 and TRBJ2-5; a weak D match, TRBD2 (7 bases). The V and J ends lost 8 bases and 4 bases respectively, with 11 bases between them. Germline V gives CDR1 SGHTA, CDR2 FQGTGA. This CDR3 contains 12 residues. CDR3 sequence reads: CASSRGGETQYF. In DNA form, the CDR3 reads TGTGCCAGCTCAAGGGGGGGAGAGACCCAGTACTTC.

The chain employs TRBV4-3 and TRBJ2-3; D not certain. The germline V gene encodes CDR1 LGHNA and CDR2 YSLEER. The CDR3 covers 15 residues. The V end was cut by 4 bases, the J end by 0 bases, with 11 bases between. The CDR3 DNA reads TGCGCCAGCAGCCTCTCGCAGACTAGCACAGATACGCAGTATTTT. It translates to CASSLSQTSTDTQYF.

V and J are TRBV7-2 and TRBJ1-5; D gene uncertain. The CDR3 has 12 residues. V was cut by 11 bases and J by 5 bases, with 13 bases left in between. Germline loops: CDR1 SGHTA, CDR2 FQGNSA. The CDR3 reads CASGVPYQPQHF. The CDR3 DNA reads as TGTGCCTCCGGTGTACCTTATCAGCCCCAGCATTTT.

The J gene is TRBJ2-5, the V gene TRBV7-2; TRBD2 matches 7 bases. From germline, CDR1 is SGHTA and CDR2 FQGNSA. The CDR3 loop spans 15 amino acids. V lost 1 base and J lost 1; bases outside the gene matches: 3. The CDR3 bases are TGTGCCAGCAGCTTAGGTGCGGGGGTCCAAGAGACCCAGTACTTC. Amino acid sequence: CASSLGAGVQETQYF.

The chain combines TRBV7-8 with TRBJ2-1; D tentatively fits TRBD1 or TRBD2 (5 bases each). Germline-derived CDR1 and CDR2 are SGHVS and FQNEAQ. The CDR3 has 16 residues. V was trimmed by 3 bases and J by 2 bases, leaving 14 bases between them. CDR3 coding DNA: TGTGCCAGCAGCTTTCTCGAGAGGGGCCCCTACAATGAGCAGTTCTTC. This encodes CASSFLERGPYNEQFF.

This clone has a single count. One end of the junction fails to match germline, which may point to a read error. Other DNA sequences in this sample translate to the same CDR3. V usage is TRBV7-2 and J usage is TRBJ1-5, with D perhaps matching TRBD1 (5 bases). This CDR3 is built from 13 residues. Per germline, CDR1 SGHTA and CDR2 FQGNSA. CDR3 in DNA: TGTGCCAGTAGCTTAGACGGGGCCCAGCCCCAGCATTTT. Encoded protein: CASSLDGAQPQHF. The full variable domain, its missing parts supplied by reference TRBV7-2 and TRBJ1-5, is GAGVSQSPSNKVTEKGKDVELRCDPISGHTALYWYRQSLGQGLEFLIYFQGNSAPDKSGLPSDRFSAERTGGSVSTLTIQRTQQEDSAVYLCASSLDGAQPQHFGDGTRLSIL.

This chain joins TRBV5-6 and TRBJ2-7; no clear D gene. Looked up from germline, CDR1 is SGHDT and CDR2 is YYEEEE. Trimming took 2 bases from V and 0 from J, leaving 9 bases between them. This CDR3 is built from 14 residues. This CDR3 reads CASSFGTNSYEQYF. The CDR3 DNA is TGTGCCAGCAGCTTCGGCACGAACTCCTACGAGCAGTACTTC.